Following are 26 T cell receptor beta chains from one sample sequenced in a study of memory CD4+ T cells and cytomegalovirus serostatus. Clones were read by immunoSEQ multiplex PCR, and TCRdb kept only the in-frame ones, dropping some. The data contain tens of thousands of clones, around 80% of them singletons. The sort gate was single viable CD3+CD4+CD8-CD45RO+ cells for memory CD4+ T cells. Sequenced material: memory CD4+ T cells from blood. These receptor sequences come from an adult in good health and CMV-seronegative.

In its sample, this clone was seen once. V and J are TRBV2 and TRBJ2-1; TRBD1 matches at 9 bases. Germline V gene sequence: CDR1 SNHLY, CDR2 FYNNEI. V dropped 10 bases and J dropped 7; count of bases not matched to a gene: 8. The length of the CDR3 is 13 residues. The CDR3 region is CATRQGGRNEQFF. CDR3 bases: TGTGCCACTCGACAGGGGGGGAGGAATGAGCAGTTCTTC.

This chain connects TRBV5-1 to TRBJ2-5; D possibly matches TRBD1 or TRBD2 (6 bases each). This CDR3 has 15 amino acids. V lost 0 bases to trimming and J lost 4 bases, with 13 bases between them. The germline gives CDR1 SGHRS, CDR2 YFSETQ. The CDR3 nucleotides are TGCGCCAGCAGCTTGGAGGGGGGCTTACGAGAGACCCAGTACTTC. Translation: CASSLEGGLRETQYF.

The chain uses TRBV14 and TRBJ2-2; TRBD1 matches at 9 bases. Trimming took 3 bases from V and 6 from J; bases not matched to a gene: 5. This CDR3 spans 15 amino acids. CDR1 SGHDN and CDR2 FVKESK come from the germline V gene. The CDR3 region is CASSHLQGAAGELFF. DNA of the CDR3: TGTGCCAGCAGCCATTTACAGGGGGCGGCCGGGGAGCTGTTTTTT. The full variable domain, in which reference TRBV14 and TRBJ2-2 provide the parts outside the CDR3, is EAGVTQFPSHSVIEKGQTVTLRCDPISGHDNLYWYRRVMGKEIKFLLHFVKESKQDESGMPNNRFLAERTGGTYSTLKVQPAELEDSGVYFCASSHLQGAAGELFFGEGSRLTVL.

The V call is TRBV19, the J call TRBJ2-1; TRBD1 matches 8 bases. This CDR3 region has 15 residues. With V trimmed by 7 bases and J by 3 bases, 8 bases remained unmatched. Germline values: CDR1 LNHDA, CDR2 SQIVND (reference sequence). CDR3 coding DNA: TGTGCCAGTATCGATACAGGGGGTTTCTACAATGAGCAGTTCTTC. This codes for CASIDTGGFYNEQFF.

The V and J genes are TRBV5-4 and TRBJ1-2; D not resolved. The V end was cut by 1 base, the J end by 4 bases, with 14 bases between. Per the germline V gene, CDR1 is SGHNT and CDR2 is YYREEE (reference sequence). This CDR3 is 15 amino acids long. CDR3 region: CASSLRMTETYGYTF. Written as DNA, the CDR3 is TGTGCCAGCAGCTTGAGGATGACGGAAACCTATGGCTACACCTTC. The entire variable domain, with the rest obtained from reference TRBV5-4 and TRBJ1-2, is as follows: ETGVTQSPTHLIKTRGQQVTLRCSSQSGHNTVSWYQQALGQGPQFIFQYYREEENGRGNFPPRFSGLQFPNYSSELNVNALELDDSALYLCASSLRMTETYGYTFGSGTRLTVV.

This sequence joins TRBV11-2 and TRBJ2-7, with D unresolved. The germline V gene encodes CDR1 SGHAT and CDR2 FQNNGV. CDR3 length equals 16 residues. Trimming left V 4 bases short and J 3 bases short, with 19 bases between. The CDR3 spells CASSSARRGGDYEQYF. The CDR3 DNA reads as TGTGCCAGCAGCTCCGCGCGGCGAGGTGGGGACTACGAGCAGTACTTC.

Only a few counts were recorded for this clone. The chain uses TRBV5-1 and TRBJ1-1; TRBD1 matches 12 bases. Germline V CDR1 and CDR2: SGHRS, YFSETQ. V gave up 3 bases and J gave up 0 bases; unmatched junction bases: 6. The CDR3 totals 17 residues. CDR3 loop: CASSYTGTGGMNTEAFF. CDR3 nucleotide sequence: TGCGCCAGCAGCTATACCGGGACAGGGGGCATGAACACTGAAGCTTTCTTT.

This clone was detected a few times. This chain joins TRBV29-1 and TRBJ1-1; perhaps TRBD1 as D (6 bases). Germline CDR1 is SQVTM and CDR2 is ANQGSEA. This CDR3 spans 14 amino acids. The CDR3 bases are TGCCCCAGTGGGGGCAGGGCCACGAACACTGAAGCTTTCTTT. It codes for CPSGGRATNTEAFF.

The chain carries TRBV9 and TRBJ2-1, with D unresolved. Trimming pared 4 bases from V and 0 bases from J, leaving 17 bases between. The CDR3 has 17 residues. CDR1 SGDLS and CDR2 YYNGEE come from the germline V gene. CDR3 nucleotides: TGTGCCAGCAGCTCCCGTGGGGTAGCCAGCTCCTACAATGAGCAGTTCTTC. This codes for CASSSRGVASSYNEQFF.

The genes are TRBV7-4 and TRBJ1-5, with D unclear. CDR3 length: 14 residues. The germline V gene encodes CDR1 SGHVT and CDR2 SQSDAQ. Trimming pared 5 bases from V and 7 bases from J, leaving 15 bases between. In DNA form, the CDR3 reads TGTGCCAGCAGCCGAAGCGGAGGGAACCAGCCCCAGCATTTT. Amino acid sequence: CASSRSGGNQPQHF.

A few counts support this clone. The chain combines TRBV7-8 with TRBJ2-1, with TRBD2 matching over 8 bases. Germline V gene lookup returns CDR1 SGHVS and CDR2 FQNEAQ. V lost 5 bases, J lost 7 bases, and 13 bases stayed unmatched. The CDR3 spans 16 residues. CDR3 nucleotide sequence: TGTGCCAGCAGCCGGAATTCACAGCGGGGGAGGAATGAGCAGTTCTTC. It yields the protein CASSRNSQRGRNEQFF.

The chain carries TRBV7-2 and TRBJ2-1; TRBD2 might be the D (5 bases). This CDR3 is built from 15 residues. Germline V CDR1 and CDR2: SGHTA, FQGNSA. Trimming shortened V by 3 bases and J by 5 bases, and 14 bases separated the two germline ends. In nucleotides, the CDR3 is TGTGCCAGCAGCTTCTGGAGTGACGGGGACAATGAGCAGTTCTTC. It specifies CASSFWSDGDNEQFF.

This sequence joins TRBV10-3 and TRBJ1-2; D is possibly TRBD1 (5 bases). The germline CDR1 and CDR2 sequences are ENHRY and SYGVKD. This CDR3 contains 14 residues. Trimming removed 0 bases at V and 6 bases at J, with 11 bases between. The CDR3, as DNA: TGTGCCATCAGTGAGTCGGCAGGGAGAAATGGCTACACCTTC. Its protein product is CAISESAGRNGYTF.

The genes are TRBV18 and TRBJ1-5; D is undetermined. In germline, CDR1 is KGHSH, CDR2 LQKENI. The CDR3 sequence is 16 residues long. V lost 4 bases and J lost 1, with 14 bases in between. CDR3 amino acids: CASSQAGPGSNQPQHF. Written as DNA, the CDR3 is TGTGCCAGCTCACAGGCCGGGCCGGGGAGCAATCAGCCCCAGCATTTT.

By sample fraction, this clone is medium-sized. This chain links TRBV11-3 with TRBJ2-7; TRBD1 or TRBD2 may be the D gene (5 bases each). Looked up from germline, CDR1 is SGHNT and CDR2 is YENEEA. The CDR3 is 15 amino acids. The V gene lost 0 bases and the J gene lost 4 bases, with 13 bases spanning the gap. DNA of the CDR3: TGTGCCAGCAGCTTAGACTCCGGGACCTTTTACGAGCAGTACTTC. It encodes CASSLDSGTFYEQYF. Drawing the rest from reference TRBV11-3 and TRBJ2-7, the complete variable domain is EAGVVQSPRYKIIEKKQPVAFWCNPISGHNTLYWYLQNLGQGPELLIRYENEEAVDDSQLPKDRFSAERLKGVDSTLKIQPAELGDSAVYLCASSLDSGTFYEQYFGPGTRLTVT.

Here the CDR3 reads CASTSNYGYTF. The CDR3 DNA follows: TGTGCCAGCACCTCTAACTATGGCTACACCTTC. The V call is TRBV28, the J call TRBJ1-2; D is ambiguous. The CDR3 sequence is 11 residues long. The germline gives CDR1 MDHEN, CDR2 SYDVKM. The V gene lost 7 bases and the J gene lost 0 bases, with 3 bases spanning the gap.

The chain uses TRBV5-5 and TRBJ1-1; 7 nucleotides align to TRBD1. There are 14 residues in the CDR3. The ends lost 1 base at V and 2 bases at J; junction bases unmatched: 2. Per germline, CDR1 SGHKS and CDR2 YYEKEE (reference sequence). CDR3 residues: CASSLQGDNTEAFF. DNA for the CDR3: TGTGCCAGCAGCTTGCAGGGGGACAACACTGAAGCTTTCTTT. Using reference TRBV5-5 and TRBJ1-1 for the parts outside the CDR3, the full variable domain is DAGVTQSPTHLIKTRGQQVTLRCSPISGHKSVSWYQQVLGQGPQFIFQYYEKEERGRGNFPDRFSARQFPNYSSELNVNALLLGDSALYLCASSLQGDNTEAFFGQGTRLTVV.

The J gene is TRBJ2-4, the V gene TRBV5-1; 15 nucleotides agree with TRBD2. This CDR3 contains 16 residues. The V and J ends lost 7 bases and 8 bases, in that order; junction bases with no gene match: 10. Germline V gene data show CDR1 as SGHRS and CDR2 as YFSETQ. CDR3 protein: CASAAGTSGGRDIQYF. The CDR3 DNA is TGCGCCAGCGCGGCGGGGACTAGCGGGGGGAGGGACATTCAGTACTTC.

The chain uses TRBV6-6 and TRBJ1-3; maybe TRBD1 (5 bases). V was pared by 6 bases and J by 0 bases, with 12 bases between. In germline, CDR1 is MNHNY, CDR2 SVGAGI (reference sequence). The CDR3 is 15 residues long. CDR3 sequence reads: CASSRTQSSGNTIYF. The CDR3 nucleotides read TGTGCCAGCAGCCGGACACAAAGCTCTGGAAACACCATATATTTT.

This sequence joins TRBV7-6 and TRBJ2-5, with TRBD2 identical over 13 bases. Trimming at V came to 5 bases and at J to 9 bases, leaving 9 bases not matched to a gene. The germline V gene encodes CDR1 SGHVS and CDR2 FNYEAQ. The CDR3 consists of 15 residues. CDR3 sequence (DNA): TGTGCCAGCAGCCCTAGACTAGCGGGGGGCCCCCCCCAGTACTTC. The encoded protein is CASSPRLAGGPPQYF.

V usage is TRBV7-2 and J usage is TRBJ2-2, with D possibly matching TRBD2 (7 bases). V was clipped by 5 bases and J by 1 base, with 11 bases between them. CDR3 length: 15 residues. Germline CDR1 SGHTA, CDR2 FQGNSA. The CDR3 DNA reads TGTGCCAGCAGCCGAGGGGGGGTGAACACCGGGGAGCTGTTTTTT. As protein: CASSRGGVNTGELFF.

This clone has a handful of counts. The V gene is TRBV30, the J gene TRBJ1-5; no definite D call. Trimming stripped 2 bases from V and 4 bases from J, with 9 bases between. This CDR3 is 13 amino acids long. The germline V gene encodes CDR1 GTSNPN and CDR2 SVGIG (reference sequence). The DNA for the CDR3 is TGTGCCTGGAGTAAAGGCGGGAATCAGCCCCAGCATTTT. Its translation is CAWSKGGNQPQHF.

The chain carries TRBV2 and TRBJ2-5; D gene ambiguous. Germline CDR1 reads SNHLY; CDR2 reads FYNNEI. The CDR3 spans 15 residues. Trimming removed 2 bases from V and 4 bases from J, with 14 bases in between. For the CDR3, the DNA is TGTGCCAGCAGTGAAATGCAGCGACCGGGAGAGACCCAGTACTTC. It specifies CASSEMQRPGETQYF.

Concerning this clone itself: The identical CDR3 is also encoded by other nucleotide sequences in the sample. CDR3 region: CASSLAGGFSGNTIYF. The CDR3 coding sequence is TGTGCCAGCAGCTTAGCGGGGGGATTCTCTGGAAACACCATATATTTT. This sequence joins TRBV7-2 and TRBJ1-3; D perhaps matches TRBD1 (5 bases). The CDR3 is made up of 16 amino acids. From germline, CDR1 is SGHTA and CDR2 FQGNSA. The ends were cut back, 0 bases at V and 0 bases at J, with 9 bases in the middle.

The J gene is TRBJ2-3, the V gene TRBV5-1; D not resolved. The CDR3 contains 11 residues. V shed 7 bases and J shed 1 base, with 4 bases lying between them. The V gene's germline CDR1 is SGHRS and CDR2 YFSETQ. DNA of the CDR3: TGCGCCAGCGGGGGCACAGATACGCAGTATTTT. Translated: CASGGTDTQYF.

The chain links TRBV11-3 to TRBJ1-3; D is perhaps TRBD1 (5 bases). This CDR3 has 12 residues. Germline V gene sequence: CDR1 SGHNT, CDR2 YENEEA. V lost 5 bases and J lost 9, with 11 bases in between. The CDR3 protein is CASSLGGGTIYF. CDR3 nucleotide sequence: TGTGCCAGCAGCCTAGGTGGGGGCACCATATATTTT.